A single sample is the source of the 22 T cell receptor beta chains below, sequenced in a study of T cell responses to AZD1222 COVID-19 vaccine. Here immunoSEQ multiplex PCR was the method, and the copy in TCRdb shows in-frame clones only, minus some. Of approximately 120,000 clones in the sample, 85% to 90% were seen once. Sequenced here: peripheral blood, sampled on day 0 of AZD1222 vaccination. The receptors here all came from an adult in good health.

V usage is TRBV2 and J usage is TRBJ2-2; no firm D call. The CDR3 totals 15 residues. The germline V and J ends were trimmed by 0 bases and 4 bases, with 9 bases remaining between them. From germline, CDR1 is SNHLY and CDR2 FYNNEI. The CDR3 protein is CASSEAAVGTGELFF. The CDR3 DNA follows: TGTGCCAGCAGTGAAGCTGCGGTAGGCACCGGGGAGCTGTTTTTT.

This chain links TRBV24-1 with TRBJ2-5; the D gene is possibly TRBD2 (6 bases). Trimming cost V 1 base and J 2 bases, with 13 bases left between them. The CDR3 runs to 16 residues. From germline, CDR1 is KGHDR and CDR2 SFDVKD. Here the CDR3 reads CATSDFGEEGQETQYF. DNA of the CDR3: TGTGCCACCAGTGATTTTGGGGAGGAGGGTCAAGAGACCCAGTACTTC.

The rearrangement joins TRBV7-3 to TRBJ1-6; maybe TRBD1 (6 bases). Germline V gene lookup returns CDR1 SGHTA and CDR2 FQGTGA. CDR3 length equals 14 residues. Trimming removed 1 base at V and 13 bases at J, with 14 bases between. CDR3 sequence: CASSLKQGVSPLHF. CDR3 bases: TGTGCCAGCAGCTTAAAACAGGGCGTCTCCCCCCTCCACTTT.

This clone appeared a single time. The rearrangement links TRBV7-2 to TRBJ2-1; 10 bases align to TRBD1. The trim removed 5 bases at V and 7 bases at J, leaving 8 bases unmatched. The CDR3 sequence is 15 residues long. Germline loops: CDR1 SGHTA, CDR2 FQGNSA. CDR3 bases: TGTGCCAGCAGCCCAAGGGACAGGGGTAGTAATGAGCAGTTCTTC. Protein: CASSPRDRGSNEQFF.

The chain uses TRBV28 and TRBJ1-5; 7 bases agree with TRBD1. CDR1 and CDR2 (germline): MDHEN, SYDVKM. The V gene end was trimmed by 2 bases and the J gene end by 9 bases; junction bases not matched to a gene: 13. The CDR3 consists of 16 residues. Here the CDR3 DNA reads TGTGCCAGCAGTTTAAGCTCGGGACAGAGAGCGGGGCCCCAGCATTTT. Translating it yields CASSLSSGQRAGPQHF.

The chain has TRBV2 and TRBJ1-1; TRBD1 might be the D (6 bases). The CDR3 loop spans 13 amino acids. Trimming pared 8 bases from V and 6 bases from J, leaving 16 bases between. Germline CDR1 is SNHLY and CDR2 is FYNNEI. DNA of the CDR3: TGTGCCAGCTGCCGGGACACTTCCCCTGAAGCTTTCTTT. As protein: CASCRDTSPEAFF.

The chain carries TRBV14 and TRBJ2-4, with TRBD1 matching over 7 bases. V was clipped by 1 base and J by 0 bases; unmatched bases: 3. The length of the CDR3 is 16 residues. Germline values: CDR1 SGHDN, CDR2 FVKESK. CDR3 nucleotide sequence: TGTGCCAGCAGCCAAGGACAGGGAACAGCCAAAAACATTCAGTACTTC. It specifies CASSQGQGTAKNIQYF.

This chain links TRBV7-2 with TRBJ2-7; TRBD2 matches 7 bases. CDR1 is SGHTA, CDR2 FQGNSA, per germline. The J segment lost 6 bases and the V segment lost 5 bases, leaving 13 bases of the junction unmatched. CDR3 size: 15 residues. CDR3 residues: CASSPVSGTEGEQYF. The CDR3 DNA sequence: TGTGCCAGCAGCCCCGTCAGCGGGACTGAGGGCGAGCAGTACTTC.

The chain is built from TRBV19 and TRBJ1-5, with 8 positions matching TRBD1. Trimming took 4 bases from V and 6 from J; bases not matched to a gene: 14. The CDR3 runs to 17 residues. Germline V gene lookup returns CDR1 LNHDA and CDR2 SQIVND (reference sequence). The CDR3 sequence is CASSTGSQGARRQPQHF. As DNA, the CDR3 is TGTGCCAGTAGTACAGGTTCCCAGGGGGCTAGACGTCAGCCCCAGCATTTT.

This chain joins TRBV9 and TRBJ2-3; TRBD2 aligns across 9 bases. The CDR3 runs 15 residues. Per the germline V gene, CDR1 is SGDLS and CDR2 is YYNGEE. V lost 6 bases, J lost 6 bases, and 11 bases stayed unmatched. The CDR3 here is CASNRGRGLLDTQYF. The CDR3 DNA reads TGTGCCAGCAACCGCGGGAGGGGGCTTTTGGATACGCAGTATTTT.

This clone was picked up a small number of times. The rearrangement links TRBV6-1 to TRBJ2-1, with TRBD2 matching 10 bases. Germline-derived CDR1 and CDR2 are MNHNS and SASEGT. The J segment lost 1 base and the V segment lost 3 bases, leaving 3 bases of the junction unmatched. The CDR3 runs to 16 residues. The CDR3 coding sequence is TGTGCCAGCAGTGAGGGACTAGCGTTTTCCTACAATGAGCAGTTCTTC. Its protein product is CASSEGLAFSYNEQFF.

V usage is TRBV7-2 and J usage is TRBJ1-6; 11 bases agree with TRBD1. This CDR3 is 14 amino acids long. The germline CDR1 and CDR2 sequences are SGHTA and FQGNSA. J gave up 9 bases and V 3 bases, and 1 base lay outside the gene matches. The CDR3 is CASSFGTGGSPLHF. In DNA form, the CDR3 reads TGTGCCAGCAGCTTCGGGACAGGGGGTTCACCCCTCCACTTT.

The DNA of the CDR3 is TGTGCCAGCAGTACGGGTCTAACTGTTAATCAGCCCCAGCATTTT. Protein sequence: CASSTGLTVNQPQHF. The chain carries TRBV2 and TRBJ1-5; D is unresolved. Trimming removed 5 bases from V and 4 bases from J, with 15 bases in between. Germline values: CDR1 SNHLY, CDR2 FYNNEI. The CDR3 length is 15 residues.

The rearrangement joins TRBV5-1 to TRBJ2-7; no firm D call. CDR3 length: 13 residues. V gave up 7 bases and J gave up 0 bases, with 11 bases separating them. CDR1 is SGHRS, CDR2 YFSETQ, per germline. Written as DNA, the CDR3 is TGCGCCAGCTGTCCTTCAAGCTCCTACGAGCAGTACTTC. Its translation is CASCPSSSYEQYF. The whole variable domain, remainder taken from reference TRBV5-1 and TRBJ2-7, is KAGVTQTPRYLIKTRGQQVTLSCSPISGHRSVSWYQQTPGQGLQFLFEYFSETQRNKGNFPGRFSGRQFSNSRSEMNVSTLELGDSALYLCASCPSSSYEQYFGPGTRLTVT.

The J gene is TRBJ1-3, the V gene TRBV4-2; unclear D gene. The CDR3 runs to 17 residues. CDR1 and CDR2 (germline): LGHNA, YNFKEQ. V was cut by 0 bases and J by 0 bases, with 12 bases left in between. The CDR3 protein is CASSQDLTDLSGNTIYF. DNA of the CDR3: TGTGCCAGCAGCCAAGATCTAACTGACCTCTCTGGAAACACCATATATTTT.

The V and J genes are TRBV7-2 and TRBJ1-1, with D hard to call. The CDR3 has 13 amino acids. CDR1 is SGHTA and CDR2 is FQGNSA in the germline V gene. V was cut by 6 bases and J by 5 bases, with 13 bases left in between. The DNA of the CDR3 is TGTGCCAGCAGTTCTACAGTGGGGACTGAAGCTTTCTTT. Its translation: CASSSTVGTEAFF.

The gene calls are TRBV6-5 and TRBJ1-5; 7 bases fit TRBD1. CDR1 is MNHEY, CDR2 SVGAGI, per germline. There are 14 residues in the CDR3. The ends lost 7 bases at V and 6 bases at J; junction bases unmatched: 9. This chain's CDR3 is CASTSARGSQPQHF. The CDR3 DNA reads TGTGCCAGCACCTCGGCCAGGGGGTCTCAGCCCCAGCATTTT.

The chain employs TRBV5-6 and TRBJ2-3, with D possibly matching TRBD2 (5 bases). This CDR3 region has 14 residues. V was shortened by 4 bases and J by 6 bases, with 15 bases between the two germline ends. The germline gives CDR1 SGHDT, CDR2 YYEEEE. Written as DNA, the CDR3 is TGTGCCAGCAGCACCGGACTTACCCCTGATACGCAGTATTTT. Protein product: CASSTGLTPDTQYF. Together with reference TRBV5-6 and TRBJ2-3, the CDR3 gives the full variable domain: DAGVTQSPTHLIKTRGQQVTLRCSPKSGHDTVSWYQQALGQGPQFIFQYYEEEERQRGNFPDRFSGHQFPNYSSELNVNALLLGDSALYLCASSTGLTPDTQYFGPGTRLTVL.

The rearrangement joins TRBV27 to TRBJ1-2; the D is unclear. The CDR3 spans 13 residues. Germline V gene data show CDR1 as MNHEY and CDR2 as SMNVEV (reference sequence). Trimming removed 7 bases from V and 7 bases from J, with 16 bases in between. Here the CDR3 reads CASNMGTAVGYTF. The CDR3 DNA reads as TGTGCCAGCAACATGGGTACAGCCGTTGGCTACACCTTC.

This sequence joins TRBV19 and TRBJ1-6; D ambiguous. Trimming shortened V by 1 base and J by 6 bases, and 10 bases separated the two germline ends. CDR1 is LNHDA, CDR2 SQIVND, per germline (reference sequence). This CDR3 has 15 amino acids. The CDR3 region is CASSIAGRTNSPLHF. The CDR3 region has the DNA TGTGCCAGTAGTATAGCGGGTCGGACTAATTCACCCCTCCACTTT.

This chain joins TRBV19 and TRBJ1-1; D unresolved. Germline values: CDR1 LNHDA, CDR2 SQIVND (reference sequence). V was trimmed by 3 bases and J by 2 bases, leaving 10 bases between them. The CDR3 is made up of 14 amino acids. This CDR3 is CASSIGQANTEAFF. CDR3 in DNA: TGTGCCAGTAGTATCGGCCAGGCCAACACTGAAGCTTTCTTT.

This clone was observed once. This chain connects TRBV12-5 to TRBJ2-1, with 9 positions matching TRBD1. Trimming at V came to 1 base and at J to 8 bases, leaving 3 bases not matched to a gene. Looked up from germline, CDR1 is LGHNT and CDR2 is FRNRAP. The CDR3 is 14 amino acids. CDR3 region: CASGLEQGAHEQFF. The CDR3 DNA follows: TGTGCTAGTGGTTTGGAACAGGGGGCACATGAGCAGTTCTTC. Looking up the rest from reference TRBV12-5 and TRBJ2-1 gives the full variable domain: DARVTQTPRHKVTEMGQEVTMRCQPILGHNTVFWYRQTMMQGLELLAYFRNRAPLDDSGMPKDRFSAEMPDATLATLKIQPSEPRDSAVYFCASGLEQGAHEQFFGPGTRLTVL.